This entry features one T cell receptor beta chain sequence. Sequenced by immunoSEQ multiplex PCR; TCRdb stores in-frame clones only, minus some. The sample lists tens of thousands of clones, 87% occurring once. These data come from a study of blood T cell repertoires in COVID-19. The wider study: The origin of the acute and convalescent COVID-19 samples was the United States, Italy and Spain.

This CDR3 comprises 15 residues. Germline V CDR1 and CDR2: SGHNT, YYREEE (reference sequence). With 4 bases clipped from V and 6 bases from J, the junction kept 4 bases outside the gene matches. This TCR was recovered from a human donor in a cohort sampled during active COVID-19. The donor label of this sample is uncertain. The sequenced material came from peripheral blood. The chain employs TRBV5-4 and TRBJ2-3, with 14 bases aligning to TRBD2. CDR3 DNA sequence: TGTGCCAGCAGCCCGGGACTAGCGGGGGTTGATACGCAGTATTTT. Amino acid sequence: CASSPGLAGVDTQYF. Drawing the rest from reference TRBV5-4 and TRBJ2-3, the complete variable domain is ETGVTQSPTHLIKTRGQQVTLRCSSQSGHNTVSWYQQALGQGPQFIFQYYREEENGRGNFPPRFSGLQFPNYSSELNVNALELDDSALYLCASSPGLAGVDTQYFGPGTRLTVL.